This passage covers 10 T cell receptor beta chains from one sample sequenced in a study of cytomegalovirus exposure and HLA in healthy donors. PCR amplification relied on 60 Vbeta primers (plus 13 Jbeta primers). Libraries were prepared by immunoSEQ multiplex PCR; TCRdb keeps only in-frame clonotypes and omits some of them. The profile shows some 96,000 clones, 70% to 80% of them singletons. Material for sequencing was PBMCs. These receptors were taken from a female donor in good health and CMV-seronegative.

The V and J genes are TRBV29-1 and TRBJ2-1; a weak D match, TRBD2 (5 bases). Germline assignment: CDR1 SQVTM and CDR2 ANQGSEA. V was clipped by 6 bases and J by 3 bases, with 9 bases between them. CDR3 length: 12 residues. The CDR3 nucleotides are TGCAGCGTCCCCCGGGACTACAATGAGCAGTTCTTC. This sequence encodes CSVPRDYNEQFF.

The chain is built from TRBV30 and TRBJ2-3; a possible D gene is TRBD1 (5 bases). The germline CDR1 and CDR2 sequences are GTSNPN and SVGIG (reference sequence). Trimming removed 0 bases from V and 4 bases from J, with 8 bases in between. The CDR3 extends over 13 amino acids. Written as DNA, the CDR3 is TGTGCCTGGAGTGTCAGGGTCCCAGATACGCAGTATTTT. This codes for CAWSVRVPDTQYF.

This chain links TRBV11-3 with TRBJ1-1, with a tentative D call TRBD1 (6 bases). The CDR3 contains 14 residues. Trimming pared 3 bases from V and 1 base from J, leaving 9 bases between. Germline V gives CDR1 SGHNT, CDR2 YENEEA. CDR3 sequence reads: CASSLTGRNTEAFF. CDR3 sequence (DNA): TGTGCCAGCAGCTTGACAGGCCGGAACACTGAAGCTTTCTTT.

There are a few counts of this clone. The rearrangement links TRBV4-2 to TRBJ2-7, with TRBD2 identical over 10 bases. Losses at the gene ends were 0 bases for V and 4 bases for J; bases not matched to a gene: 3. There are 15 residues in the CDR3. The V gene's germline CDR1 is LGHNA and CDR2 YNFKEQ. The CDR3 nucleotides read TGTGCCAGCAGCCAAGAACCTAGCGGGGGTTACGAGCAGTACTTC. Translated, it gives CASSQEPSGGYEQYF.

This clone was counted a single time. In DNA form, the CDR3 reads TGCGCCAGCAGCTCCGAAGCAGGTCGCAGCACAGATACGCAGTATTTT. Its protein product is CASSSEAGRSTDTQYF. The chain uses TRBV5-1 and TRBJ2-3; D unresolved. This CDR3 comprises 16 residues. Germline V gene sequence: CDR1 SGHRS, CDR2 YFSETQ. Trimming stripped 3 bases from V and 0 bases from J, with 14 bases between.

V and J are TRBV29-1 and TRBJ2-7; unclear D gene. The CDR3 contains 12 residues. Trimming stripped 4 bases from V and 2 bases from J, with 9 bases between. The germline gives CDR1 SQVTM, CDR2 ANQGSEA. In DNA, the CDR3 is TGCAGCGTTGCCGACAATCCCTACGAGCAGTACTTC. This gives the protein CSVADNPYEQYF.

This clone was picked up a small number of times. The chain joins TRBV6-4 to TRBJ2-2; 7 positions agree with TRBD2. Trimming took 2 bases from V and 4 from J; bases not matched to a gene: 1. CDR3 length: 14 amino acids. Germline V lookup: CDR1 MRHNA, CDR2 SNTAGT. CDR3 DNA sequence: TGTGCCAGCAGTGACGGGGGGGGCACCGGGGAGCTGTTTTTT. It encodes CASSDGGGTGELFF.

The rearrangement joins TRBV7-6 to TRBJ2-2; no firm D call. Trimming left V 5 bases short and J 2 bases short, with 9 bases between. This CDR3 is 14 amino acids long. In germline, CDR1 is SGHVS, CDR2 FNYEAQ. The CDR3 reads CASSPKSNTGELFF. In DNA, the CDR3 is TGTGCCAGCAGCCCAAAAAGCAACACCGGGGAGCTGTTTTTT.

The CDR3 nucleotides are TGTGCCAGCGACGTGACAGGAATAGAGACCCAGTACTTC. Protein sequence: CASDVTGIETQYF. V is TRBV2 and J is TRBJ2-5, with a weak D call TRBD1 (6 bases). From germline, CDR1 is SNHLY and CDR2 FYNNEI. There are 13 residues in the CDR3. V lost 8 bases and J 4 bases, leaving 14 bases between the germline ends.

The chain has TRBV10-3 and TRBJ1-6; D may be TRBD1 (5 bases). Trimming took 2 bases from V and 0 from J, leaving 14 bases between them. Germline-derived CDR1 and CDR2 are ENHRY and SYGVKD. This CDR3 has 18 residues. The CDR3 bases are TGTGCCATCAGTGAGGCGGGACCCACAAGCTCCTATAATTCACCCCTCCACTTT. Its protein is CAISEAGPTSSYNSPLHF.